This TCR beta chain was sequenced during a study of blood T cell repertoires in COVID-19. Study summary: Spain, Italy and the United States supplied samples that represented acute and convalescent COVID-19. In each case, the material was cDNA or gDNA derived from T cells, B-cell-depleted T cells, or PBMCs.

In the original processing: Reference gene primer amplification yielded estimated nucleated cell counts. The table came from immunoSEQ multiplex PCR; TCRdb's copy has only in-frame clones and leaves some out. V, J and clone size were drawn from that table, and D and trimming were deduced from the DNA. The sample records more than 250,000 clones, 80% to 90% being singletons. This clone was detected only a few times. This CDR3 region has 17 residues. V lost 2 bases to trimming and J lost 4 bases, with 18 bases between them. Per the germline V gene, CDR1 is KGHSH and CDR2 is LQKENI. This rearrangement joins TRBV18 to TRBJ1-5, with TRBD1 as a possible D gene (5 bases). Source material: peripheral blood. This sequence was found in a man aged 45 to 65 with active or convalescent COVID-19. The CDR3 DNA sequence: TGTGCCAGCTCACCATACGTCCCCGGCAGGGCTAATCAGCCCCAGCATTTT. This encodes CASSPYVPGRANQPQHF.